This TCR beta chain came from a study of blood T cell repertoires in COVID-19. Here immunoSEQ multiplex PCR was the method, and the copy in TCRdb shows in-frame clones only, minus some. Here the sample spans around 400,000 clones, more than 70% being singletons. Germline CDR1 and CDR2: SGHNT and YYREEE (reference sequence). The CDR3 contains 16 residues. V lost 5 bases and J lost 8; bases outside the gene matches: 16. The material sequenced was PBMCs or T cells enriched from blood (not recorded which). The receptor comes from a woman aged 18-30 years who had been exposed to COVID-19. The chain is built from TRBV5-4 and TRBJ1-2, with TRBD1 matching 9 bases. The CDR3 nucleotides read TGTGCCAGCAGTTACGTTACACCGGGACAGGGTAGGGGCTACACCTTC. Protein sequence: CASSYVTPGQGRGYTF.